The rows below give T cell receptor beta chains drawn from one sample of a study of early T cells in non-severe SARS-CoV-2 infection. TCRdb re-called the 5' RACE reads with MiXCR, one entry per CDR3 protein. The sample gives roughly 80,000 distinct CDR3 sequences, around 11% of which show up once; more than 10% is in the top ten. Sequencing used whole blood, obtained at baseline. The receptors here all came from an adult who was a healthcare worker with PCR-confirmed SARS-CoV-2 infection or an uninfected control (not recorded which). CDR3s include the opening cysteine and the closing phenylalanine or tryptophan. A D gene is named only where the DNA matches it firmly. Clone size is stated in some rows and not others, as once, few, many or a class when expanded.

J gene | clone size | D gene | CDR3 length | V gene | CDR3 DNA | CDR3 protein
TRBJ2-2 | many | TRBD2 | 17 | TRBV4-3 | TGCGCCAGCAGCCAAGATCTAGCGGGGGGACTCACCGGGGAGCTGTTTTTT | CASSQDLAGGLTGELFF
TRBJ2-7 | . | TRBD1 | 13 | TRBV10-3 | TGTGCCATCACGGACAGGGGTTTTGGGGAGCAGTACTTC | CAITDRGFGEQYF
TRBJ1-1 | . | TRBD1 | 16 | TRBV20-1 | TGCAGTGCTGCCTTGGGGACAGGGGGGGTGAGTGTGGAAGCTTTCTTT | CSAALGTGGVSVEAFF
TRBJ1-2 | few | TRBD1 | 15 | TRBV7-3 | TGTGCCAGCAGCTCTACAGGGGGCCTGAACTATGGCTACACCTTC | CASSSTGGLNYGYTF
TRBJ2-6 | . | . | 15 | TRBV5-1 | TGCGCCAGCAGCCCCAGTCCCTCTGGGGCCAACGTCCTGACTTTC | CASSPSPSGANVLTF
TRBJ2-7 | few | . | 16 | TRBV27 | TGTGCCAGCATGAGTAGGGGACCCGGGGGATTTTACGAGCAGTACTTC | CASMSRGPGGFYEQYF
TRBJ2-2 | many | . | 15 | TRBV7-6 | TGTGCCAGCAGCTTAGGGGGGGCTAACACCGGGGAGCTGTTTTTT | CASSLGGANTGELFF
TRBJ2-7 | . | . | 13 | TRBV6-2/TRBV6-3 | TGTGCCAGTGAAGTAGAGGTTTCCTACGAGCAGTACTTC | CASEVEVSYEQYF
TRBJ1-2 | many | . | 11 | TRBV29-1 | TGCAGCGTTGTGACATTCAATGGCTACACCTTC | CSVVTFNGYTF
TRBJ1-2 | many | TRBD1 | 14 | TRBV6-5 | TGTGCCAGCAGTTCCGGGACAGGGGCATTTGGCTACACCTTC | CASSSGTGAFGYTF
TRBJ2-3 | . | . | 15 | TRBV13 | TGTGCCAGCAGCTCGTGGGCAGGGTTAGCAGATACGCAGTATTTT | CASSSWAGLADTQYF
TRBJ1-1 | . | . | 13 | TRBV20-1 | TGCAGTGCTAGCGGGGAAGCGAACACTGAAGCTTTCTTT | CSASGEANTEAFF
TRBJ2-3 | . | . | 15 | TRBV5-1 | TGCGCCAGCAGCTTTTATAACGCGCGCACAGATACGCAGTATTTT | CASSFYNARTDTQYF
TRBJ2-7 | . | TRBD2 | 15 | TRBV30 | TGTGCCTGGAGTACGCCGGGGCTAGCGGGGGAGGAGCAGTACTTC | CAWSTPGLAGEEQYF